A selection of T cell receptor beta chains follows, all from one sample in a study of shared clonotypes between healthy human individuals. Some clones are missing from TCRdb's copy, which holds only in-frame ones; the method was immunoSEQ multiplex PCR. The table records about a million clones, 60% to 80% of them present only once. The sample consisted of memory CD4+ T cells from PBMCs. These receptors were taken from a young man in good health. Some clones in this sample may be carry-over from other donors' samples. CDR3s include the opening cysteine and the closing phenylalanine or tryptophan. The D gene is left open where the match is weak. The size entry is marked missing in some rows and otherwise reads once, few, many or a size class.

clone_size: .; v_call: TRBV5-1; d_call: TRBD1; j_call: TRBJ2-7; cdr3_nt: TGCGCCAGCAGCTCAGACAGGGGTTCAAACGAGCAGTACTTC; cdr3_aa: CASSSDRGSNEQYF
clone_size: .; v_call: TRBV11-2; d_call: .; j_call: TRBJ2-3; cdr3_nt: TGTGCCAGCAGCTTAGATGGGGGACGCACAGATACGCAGTATTTT; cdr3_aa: CASSLDGGRTDTQYF
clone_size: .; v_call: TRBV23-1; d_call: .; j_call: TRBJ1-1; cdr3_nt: TGCGCCAGCAGTCAAAGGTCGGATGACACTGAAGCTTTCTTT; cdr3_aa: CASSQRSDDTEAFF
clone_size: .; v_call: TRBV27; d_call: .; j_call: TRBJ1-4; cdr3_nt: TGTGCCAGCAGGCGGGAAATTCAAGGGGAAAAACTGTTTTTT; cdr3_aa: CASRREIQGEKLFF
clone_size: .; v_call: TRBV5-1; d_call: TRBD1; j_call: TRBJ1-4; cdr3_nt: TGCGCCAGCAGCCGGTCGATACGGGACAGAAGTGAAAAACTGTTTTTT; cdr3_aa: CASSRSIRDRSEKLFF
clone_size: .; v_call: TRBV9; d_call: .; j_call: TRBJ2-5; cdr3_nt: TGTGCCAGCAGCGTAGGGGTGGGAGTGGGCTCAGAGACCCAGTACTTC; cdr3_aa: CASSVGVGVGSETQYF
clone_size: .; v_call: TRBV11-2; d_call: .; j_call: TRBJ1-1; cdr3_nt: TGTGCCAGCAGCTATACCGGGGACACTGAAGCTTTCTTT; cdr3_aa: CASSYTGDTEAFF
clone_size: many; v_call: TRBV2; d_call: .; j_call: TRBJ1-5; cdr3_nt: TGTGCCAGCAGGGACAGCCTTAGCAATCAGCCCCAGCATTTT; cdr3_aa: CASRDSLSNQPQHF
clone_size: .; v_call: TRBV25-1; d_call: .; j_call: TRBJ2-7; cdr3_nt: TGTGCCAGCAAGAGTACACGACCGTCCTACGAGCAGTACTTC; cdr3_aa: CASKSTRPSYEQYF
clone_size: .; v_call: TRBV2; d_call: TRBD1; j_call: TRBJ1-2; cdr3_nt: TGTGCCAGCAGTGTACGACAGGGTGATGGCTACACCTTC; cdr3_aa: CASSVRQGDGYTF
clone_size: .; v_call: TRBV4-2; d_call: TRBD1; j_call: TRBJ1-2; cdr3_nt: TGTGCCAGCAGCCACCTGGACAGGATTAACTATGGCTACACCTTC; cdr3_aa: CASSHLDRINYGYTF
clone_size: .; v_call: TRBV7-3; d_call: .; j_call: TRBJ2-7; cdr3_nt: TGTGCCAGCAGCCTACAACAGACCTACGAGCAGTACTTC; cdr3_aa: CASSLQQTYEQYF
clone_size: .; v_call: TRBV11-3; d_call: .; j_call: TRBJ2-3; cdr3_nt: TGTGCCAGCAGCTTAGGGTCAGCCACAGATACGCAGTATTTT; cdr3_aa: CASSLGSATDTQYF
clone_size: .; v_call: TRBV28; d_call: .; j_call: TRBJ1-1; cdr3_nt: TGTGCCAGCAGCGCCCAGAACACTGAAGCTTTCTTT; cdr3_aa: CASSAQNTEAFF